The 14 T cell receptor beta chains in this list originate from one sample, sequenced in a study of OX40 agonist ivuxolimab in advanced cancers. This table comes from immunoSEQ multiplex PCR, and its TCRdb copy is limited to in-frame clones, with some not included. The data contain 55,000 to 65,000 clones, more than 80% of them singletons. The sample in question was CD4+ or CD8+ T cells sorted from blood, obtained in a trial of the OX40 agonist ivuxolimab. Receptors were obtained from an adult with an advanced solid tumor such as melanoma, head and neck, liver or kidney cancer.

V gene TRBV11-1 combines with J gene TRBJ2-3, with 8 bases matching TRBD2. Germline V CDR1 and CDR2: SGHAT, FQDESV (reference sequence). This CDR3 spans 17 amino acids. J lost 1 base, V lost 4 bases, and 10 bases had no gene match. The CDR3 coding sequence is TGTGCCAGCAGCTCCAACGGTGGGCGGGGGGGCACAGATACGCAGTATTTT. It is translated as CASSSNGGRGGTDTQYF.

This chain connects TRBV11-2 to TRBJ2-1; D call uncertain. Germline CDR1 SGHAT, CDR2 FQNNGV. Trimming took off 3 bases at V and 6 bases at J, with 12 bases between the two ends. CDR3 length equals 14 residues. The CDR3 protein is CASSFQVLSNEQFF. The CDR3 bases are TGTGCCAGCAGCTTCCAAGTGCTGTCCAATGAGCAGTTCTTC.

This clone was seen a single time. The V and J genes are TRBV5-1 and TRBJ2-1; maybe TRBD1 (6 bases). The CDR3 is 15 residues long. Germline V gives CDR1 SGHRS, CDR2 YFSETQ. Trimming stripped 5 bases from V and 3 bases from J, with 15 bases between. Here the CDR3 DNA reads TGCGCCAGCAGGGAGAACACAGGGTTCTACAATGAGCAGTTCTTC. Translated: CASRENTGFYNEQFF.

This chain links TRBV28 with TRBJ2-7; 10 nucleotides line up with TRBD2. Unmatched junction bases numbered 2, after V lost 10 bases and J lost 2 bases. Germline V lookup: CDR1 MDHEN, CDR2 SYDVKM. The CDR3 totals 12 residues. In nucleotides, the CDR3 is TGTGCCACTACTAGCGGGACCTACGAGCAGTACTTC. Amino acids: CATTSGTYEQYF.

This chain connects TRBV19 to TRBJ1-5; 7 bases line up with TRBD1. There are 12 residues in the CDR3. Germline trimming cut 3 bases from V and 9 bases from J; bases unmatched to any gene: 2. Germline V lookup: CDR1 LNHDA, CDR2 SQIVND (reference sequence). The CDR3 spells CASSISGGPQHF. DNA for the CDR3: TGTGCCAGTAGTATTTCAGGGGGGCCCCAGCATTTT.

V usage is TRBV7-3 and J usage is TRBJ2-1, with 8 bases identical to TRBD2. The CDR3 runs 14 residues. Germline CDR1 is SGHTA and CDR2 is FQGTGA. V lost 3 bases and J lost 9; bases outside the gene matches: 7. The CDR3 is CASSFDAGGSEQFF. The CDR3 DNA follows: TGTGCCAGCAGCTTTGACGCGGGAGGATCTGAGCAGTTCTTC.

This clone was observed a few times. The DNA of the CDR3 is TGCGCCAGCAGCCAAGATGCCGGTCTGAGCGAGCAGTACTTC. Translated: CASSQDAGLSEQYF. The chain combines TRBV4-3 with TRBJ2-7; D uncertain. The CDR3 contains 14 residues. Trimming stripped 0 bases from V and 6 bases from J, with 12 bases between. Germline CDR1 LGHNA, CDR2 YSLEER.

This clone was detected only a few times. The V and J genes are TRBV25-1 and TRBJ1-2; 9 nucleotides line up with TRBD1. Germline V CDR1 and CDR2: MGHDK, SYGVNS. V shed 8 bases, J shed 6 bases, and the junction held 16 bases outside the gene matches. This CDR3 has 16 residues. The CDR3 bases are TGTGCCAGCGCCCCGGCGGACAGGGGATTTTGGGATGGCTACACCTTC. It translates to CASAPADRGFWDGYTF.

The chain combines TRBV5-4 with TRBJ2-1; the D call may be TRBD1 or TRBD2 (5 bases each). The V and J ends lost 4 bases and 7 bases respectively, with 18 bases between them. CDR1 and CDR2 (germline): SGHNT, YYREEE (reference sequence). The length of the CDR3 is 15 residues. CDR3 bases: TGTGCCAGCAGCGCAGGGTCGGGGTTTAGGAATGAGCAGTTCTTC. The encoded protein is CASSAGSGFRNEQFF.

The chain links TRBV27 to TRBJ1-5, with D uncertain. V was clipped by 3 bases and J by 2 bases, with 14 bases between them. From germline, CDR1 is MNHEY and CDR2 SMNVEV (reference sequence). The CDR3 is 16 amino acids. CDR3 nucleotides: TGTGCCAGCAGTTTCCTCGGAGGTGAAGGCAATCAGCCCCAGCATTTT. It translates to CASSFLGGEGNQPQHF.

The V gene is TRBV5-1, the J gene TRBJ2-3, with 15 bases lining up with TRBD2. The CDR3 is made up of 18 amino acids. Germline CDR1 and CDR2: SGHRS and YFSETQ. The trim removed 3 bases at V and 0 bases at J, leaving 5 bases unmatched. CDR3 sequence (DNA): TGCGCCAGCAGCTCCGGGACTAGCGGGGGGATTAGCACAGATACGCAGTATTTT. It translates to CASSSGTSGGISTDTQYF.

The table lists this clone with a count of one. J is TRBJ2-3 and V is TRBV7-3; 11 bases align to TRBD2. The germline V gene has CDR1 SGHTA and CDR2 FQGTGA. The CDR3 has 17 residues. V lost 1 base and J lost 4; bases outside the gene matches: 7. The CDR3 reads CASSLIPTSGSADTQYF. Written as DNA, the CDR3 is TGTGCCAGCAGCTTAATCCCCACTAGCGGGAGCGCAGATACGCAGTATTTT.

About this clone itself: At one end, the junction sequence differs from germline, possibly due to a read error. The V and J genes are TRBV28 and TRBJ2-7; TRBD1 agrees at 11 bases. Germline loops: CDR1 MDHEN, CDR2 SYDVKM. The CDR3 length is 13 residues. In DNA form, the CDR3 reads TGTGCCAGCAGTTTATCGCGTGGCGGACAGGGGGCTTTC. Translated: CASSLSRGGQGAF.

The chain employs TRBV18 and TRBJ2-7, with 11 bases lining up with TRBD2. This CDR3 region has 17 residues. Germline trimming cut 3 bases from V and 2 bases from J; bases unmatched to any gene: 9. Germline CDR1 KGHSH, CDR2 LQKENI. CDR3 coding DNA: TGTGCCAGCTCACCGGCCCTAGCGGGGGGCATGACCTACGAGCAGTACTTC. It specifies CASSPALAGGMTYEQYF.